This TCR beta chain stems from a study of cytomegalovirus exposure and HLA in healthy donors. Amplification used 60 Vbeta primers and 13 Jbeta primers. Assay: immunoSEQ multiplex PCR; the TCRdb copy retains only in-frame clones and omits some. The profile shows 120,000 or so clones, 80% of them singletons. Study-wide findings and caveats: Specificity of three CMV-associated chains for CMV antigens was verified in vitro.

A word on this clone: What it binds is unknown.

V dropped 5 bases and J dropped 5; count of bases not matched to a gene: 7. Germline CDR1 and CDR2: KGHSH and LQKENI. This CDR3 has 15 amino acids. This receptor was identified in a male donor in good health and CMV-seronegative. Sequencing used PBMCs. This chain joins TRBV18 and TRBJ1-1; 11 positions match TRBD1. In nucleotides, the CDR3 is TGTGCCAGCTCAGCCCTGGACAGGGGGCGGACTGAAGCTTTCTTT. Residues: CASSALDRGRTEAFF.